This T cell receptor (beta chain) was obtained from a study of T cells in Graves' hyperthyroidism and ophthalmopathy. This clonotype was seen repeatedly, ten times or more. What it recognizes is unknown. Whole-study results and caveats: The model foresaw ophthalmopathy a median around 6.8 months prior to onset.

Amplification of TCR beta CDR3 regions used RNA as the template. First-round RT-PCR of the TCR CDR3 relied on the HTBI primer set. TCRdb reprocessed the multiplex PCR reads via MiXCR and lists one record per CDR3 protein. The sample lists around 340,000 distinct CDR3 sequences; 21% were seen once. This receptor was obtained from a woman aged 50 to 60 with Graves' hyperthyroidism. The sample was blood.

CDR3 nucleotides: TGTGCCAGCAGCCGCGGGGAAGGGGGAAACATTCAGTACTTC. This gives the protein CASSRGEGGNIQYF. The V and J genes are TRBV3-1 and TRBJ2-4; the D gene could be TRBD1 or TRBD2 (6 bases each). Germline lookup yields CDR1 LGHDT and CDR2 YNNKEL (reference sequence). Trimming took 4 bases from V and 6 from J, leaving 13 bases between them. The CDR3 runs 14 residues.